Sequencing of this T cell receptor (beta chain) was carried out in a study of T cell responses to AZD1222 COVID-19 vaccine. General study results and limits: Only 5 or 6 people who got AZD1222 tested seropositive at baseline. The study reported that nearly half of spike-specific TCRs target unmutated variant regions. Females outnumbered males among donors, who were mostly white British; clonal diversity was possibly underestimated. Vaccine-associated CD4 TCRs ranged over spike, dominating at 160-218 and 743-854.

CDR1 and CDR2 from the germline V gene are MGHRA and YSYEKL. CDR3 length equals 14 residues. V lost 3 bases and J lost 3, with 11 bases in between. Details on this clone: Its antigen is still unknown.

Using immunoSEQ multiplex PCR, the repertoire was profiled, and TCRdb retains in-frame clones only, with some absent. Of approximately 190,000 clones in the sample, roughly nine tenths were seen once. This chain joins TRBV4-1 and TRBJ1-2; D gene ambiguous. This TCR was sampled from an adult who received the MenACWY meningococcal vaccine as a control. Source: peripheral blood, taken 28 days after the second dose of the MenACWY control vaccine. In DNA form, the CDR3 reads TGCGCCAGCAGCCAGGCTTGGACGGACTATGGCTACACCTTC. Translation: CASSQAWTDYGYTF.